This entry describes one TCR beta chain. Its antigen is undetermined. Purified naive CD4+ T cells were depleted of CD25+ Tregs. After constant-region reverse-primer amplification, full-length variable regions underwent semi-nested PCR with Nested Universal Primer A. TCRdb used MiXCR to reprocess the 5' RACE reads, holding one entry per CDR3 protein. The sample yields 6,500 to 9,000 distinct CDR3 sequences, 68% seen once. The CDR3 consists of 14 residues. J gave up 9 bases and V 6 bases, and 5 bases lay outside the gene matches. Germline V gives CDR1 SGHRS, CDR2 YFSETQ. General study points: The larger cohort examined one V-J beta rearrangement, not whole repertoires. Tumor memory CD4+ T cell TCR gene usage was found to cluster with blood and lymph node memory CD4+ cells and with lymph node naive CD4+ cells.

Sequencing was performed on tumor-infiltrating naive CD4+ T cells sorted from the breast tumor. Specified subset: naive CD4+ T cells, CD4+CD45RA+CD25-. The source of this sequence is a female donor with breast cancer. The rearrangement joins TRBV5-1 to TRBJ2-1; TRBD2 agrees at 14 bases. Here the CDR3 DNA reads TGCGCCAGCAACCCGGGACTAGCGGGAGTTGAGCAGTTCTTC. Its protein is CASNPGLAGVEQFF. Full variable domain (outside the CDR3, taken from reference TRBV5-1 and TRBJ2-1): KAGVTQTPRYLIKTRGQQVTLSCSPISGHRSVSWYQQTPGQGLQFLFEYFSETQRNKGNFPGRFSGRQFSNSRSEMNVSTLELGDSALYLCASNPGLAGVEQFFGPGTRLTVL.